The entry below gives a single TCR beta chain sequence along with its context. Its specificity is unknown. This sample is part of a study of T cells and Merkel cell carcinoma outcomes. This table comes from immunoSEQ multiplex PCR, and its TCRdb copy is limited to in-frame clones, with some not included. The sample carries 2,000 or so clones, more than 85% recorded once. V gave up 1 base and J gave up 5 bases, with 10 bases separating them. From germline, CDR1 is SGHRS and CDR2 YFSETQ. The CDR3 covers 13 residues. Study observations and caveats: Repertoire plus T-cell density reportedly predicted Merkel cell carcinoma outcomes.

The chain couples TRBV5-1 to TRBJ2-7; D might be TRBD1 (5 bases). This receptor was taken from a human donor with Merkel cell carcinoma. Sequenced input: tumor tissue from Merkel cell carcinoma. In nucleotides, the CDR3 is TGCGCCAGCAGCTTGAGTAGGGGTCACGAGCAGTACTTC. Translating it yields CASSLSRGHEQYF.